One T cell receptor (beta chain) is described in this entry. The sample comes from a study of blood T cell repertoires in COVID-19. In the study overall: The United States, Italy and Spain provided the acute and convalescent COVID-19 samples. Nucleic acid was either cDNA or gDNA, and it came from T cells, B-cell-depleted T cells, or PBMCs.

The CDR3 length is 16 residues. Germline CDR1 and CDR2: WSHSY and SAAADI. With 3 bases clipped from V and 6 bases from J, the junction kept 10 bases outside the gene matches. As originally analysed: From reference gene primer amplification, estimates of nucleated cell counts were derived. Repertoires were generated with immunoSEQ multiplex PCR, while TCRdb's copy carries only in-frame clones and drops some. V, J and clone size reflect that table, while D and trimming were determined from the DNA. Of some 170,000 clones in the sample, 75% to 80% were seen once. J is TRBJ2-2 and V is TRBV10-2; 7 positions match TRBD2. This TCR came from a woman in her sixties or seventies with acute or convalescent COVID-19. Sequencing was carried out using peripheral blood. CDR3 protein: CASSEFLVAGPGELFF. CDR3 sequence (DNA): TGCGCCAGCAGTGAATTTTTGGTAGCGGGCCCCGGGGAGCTGTTTTTT.